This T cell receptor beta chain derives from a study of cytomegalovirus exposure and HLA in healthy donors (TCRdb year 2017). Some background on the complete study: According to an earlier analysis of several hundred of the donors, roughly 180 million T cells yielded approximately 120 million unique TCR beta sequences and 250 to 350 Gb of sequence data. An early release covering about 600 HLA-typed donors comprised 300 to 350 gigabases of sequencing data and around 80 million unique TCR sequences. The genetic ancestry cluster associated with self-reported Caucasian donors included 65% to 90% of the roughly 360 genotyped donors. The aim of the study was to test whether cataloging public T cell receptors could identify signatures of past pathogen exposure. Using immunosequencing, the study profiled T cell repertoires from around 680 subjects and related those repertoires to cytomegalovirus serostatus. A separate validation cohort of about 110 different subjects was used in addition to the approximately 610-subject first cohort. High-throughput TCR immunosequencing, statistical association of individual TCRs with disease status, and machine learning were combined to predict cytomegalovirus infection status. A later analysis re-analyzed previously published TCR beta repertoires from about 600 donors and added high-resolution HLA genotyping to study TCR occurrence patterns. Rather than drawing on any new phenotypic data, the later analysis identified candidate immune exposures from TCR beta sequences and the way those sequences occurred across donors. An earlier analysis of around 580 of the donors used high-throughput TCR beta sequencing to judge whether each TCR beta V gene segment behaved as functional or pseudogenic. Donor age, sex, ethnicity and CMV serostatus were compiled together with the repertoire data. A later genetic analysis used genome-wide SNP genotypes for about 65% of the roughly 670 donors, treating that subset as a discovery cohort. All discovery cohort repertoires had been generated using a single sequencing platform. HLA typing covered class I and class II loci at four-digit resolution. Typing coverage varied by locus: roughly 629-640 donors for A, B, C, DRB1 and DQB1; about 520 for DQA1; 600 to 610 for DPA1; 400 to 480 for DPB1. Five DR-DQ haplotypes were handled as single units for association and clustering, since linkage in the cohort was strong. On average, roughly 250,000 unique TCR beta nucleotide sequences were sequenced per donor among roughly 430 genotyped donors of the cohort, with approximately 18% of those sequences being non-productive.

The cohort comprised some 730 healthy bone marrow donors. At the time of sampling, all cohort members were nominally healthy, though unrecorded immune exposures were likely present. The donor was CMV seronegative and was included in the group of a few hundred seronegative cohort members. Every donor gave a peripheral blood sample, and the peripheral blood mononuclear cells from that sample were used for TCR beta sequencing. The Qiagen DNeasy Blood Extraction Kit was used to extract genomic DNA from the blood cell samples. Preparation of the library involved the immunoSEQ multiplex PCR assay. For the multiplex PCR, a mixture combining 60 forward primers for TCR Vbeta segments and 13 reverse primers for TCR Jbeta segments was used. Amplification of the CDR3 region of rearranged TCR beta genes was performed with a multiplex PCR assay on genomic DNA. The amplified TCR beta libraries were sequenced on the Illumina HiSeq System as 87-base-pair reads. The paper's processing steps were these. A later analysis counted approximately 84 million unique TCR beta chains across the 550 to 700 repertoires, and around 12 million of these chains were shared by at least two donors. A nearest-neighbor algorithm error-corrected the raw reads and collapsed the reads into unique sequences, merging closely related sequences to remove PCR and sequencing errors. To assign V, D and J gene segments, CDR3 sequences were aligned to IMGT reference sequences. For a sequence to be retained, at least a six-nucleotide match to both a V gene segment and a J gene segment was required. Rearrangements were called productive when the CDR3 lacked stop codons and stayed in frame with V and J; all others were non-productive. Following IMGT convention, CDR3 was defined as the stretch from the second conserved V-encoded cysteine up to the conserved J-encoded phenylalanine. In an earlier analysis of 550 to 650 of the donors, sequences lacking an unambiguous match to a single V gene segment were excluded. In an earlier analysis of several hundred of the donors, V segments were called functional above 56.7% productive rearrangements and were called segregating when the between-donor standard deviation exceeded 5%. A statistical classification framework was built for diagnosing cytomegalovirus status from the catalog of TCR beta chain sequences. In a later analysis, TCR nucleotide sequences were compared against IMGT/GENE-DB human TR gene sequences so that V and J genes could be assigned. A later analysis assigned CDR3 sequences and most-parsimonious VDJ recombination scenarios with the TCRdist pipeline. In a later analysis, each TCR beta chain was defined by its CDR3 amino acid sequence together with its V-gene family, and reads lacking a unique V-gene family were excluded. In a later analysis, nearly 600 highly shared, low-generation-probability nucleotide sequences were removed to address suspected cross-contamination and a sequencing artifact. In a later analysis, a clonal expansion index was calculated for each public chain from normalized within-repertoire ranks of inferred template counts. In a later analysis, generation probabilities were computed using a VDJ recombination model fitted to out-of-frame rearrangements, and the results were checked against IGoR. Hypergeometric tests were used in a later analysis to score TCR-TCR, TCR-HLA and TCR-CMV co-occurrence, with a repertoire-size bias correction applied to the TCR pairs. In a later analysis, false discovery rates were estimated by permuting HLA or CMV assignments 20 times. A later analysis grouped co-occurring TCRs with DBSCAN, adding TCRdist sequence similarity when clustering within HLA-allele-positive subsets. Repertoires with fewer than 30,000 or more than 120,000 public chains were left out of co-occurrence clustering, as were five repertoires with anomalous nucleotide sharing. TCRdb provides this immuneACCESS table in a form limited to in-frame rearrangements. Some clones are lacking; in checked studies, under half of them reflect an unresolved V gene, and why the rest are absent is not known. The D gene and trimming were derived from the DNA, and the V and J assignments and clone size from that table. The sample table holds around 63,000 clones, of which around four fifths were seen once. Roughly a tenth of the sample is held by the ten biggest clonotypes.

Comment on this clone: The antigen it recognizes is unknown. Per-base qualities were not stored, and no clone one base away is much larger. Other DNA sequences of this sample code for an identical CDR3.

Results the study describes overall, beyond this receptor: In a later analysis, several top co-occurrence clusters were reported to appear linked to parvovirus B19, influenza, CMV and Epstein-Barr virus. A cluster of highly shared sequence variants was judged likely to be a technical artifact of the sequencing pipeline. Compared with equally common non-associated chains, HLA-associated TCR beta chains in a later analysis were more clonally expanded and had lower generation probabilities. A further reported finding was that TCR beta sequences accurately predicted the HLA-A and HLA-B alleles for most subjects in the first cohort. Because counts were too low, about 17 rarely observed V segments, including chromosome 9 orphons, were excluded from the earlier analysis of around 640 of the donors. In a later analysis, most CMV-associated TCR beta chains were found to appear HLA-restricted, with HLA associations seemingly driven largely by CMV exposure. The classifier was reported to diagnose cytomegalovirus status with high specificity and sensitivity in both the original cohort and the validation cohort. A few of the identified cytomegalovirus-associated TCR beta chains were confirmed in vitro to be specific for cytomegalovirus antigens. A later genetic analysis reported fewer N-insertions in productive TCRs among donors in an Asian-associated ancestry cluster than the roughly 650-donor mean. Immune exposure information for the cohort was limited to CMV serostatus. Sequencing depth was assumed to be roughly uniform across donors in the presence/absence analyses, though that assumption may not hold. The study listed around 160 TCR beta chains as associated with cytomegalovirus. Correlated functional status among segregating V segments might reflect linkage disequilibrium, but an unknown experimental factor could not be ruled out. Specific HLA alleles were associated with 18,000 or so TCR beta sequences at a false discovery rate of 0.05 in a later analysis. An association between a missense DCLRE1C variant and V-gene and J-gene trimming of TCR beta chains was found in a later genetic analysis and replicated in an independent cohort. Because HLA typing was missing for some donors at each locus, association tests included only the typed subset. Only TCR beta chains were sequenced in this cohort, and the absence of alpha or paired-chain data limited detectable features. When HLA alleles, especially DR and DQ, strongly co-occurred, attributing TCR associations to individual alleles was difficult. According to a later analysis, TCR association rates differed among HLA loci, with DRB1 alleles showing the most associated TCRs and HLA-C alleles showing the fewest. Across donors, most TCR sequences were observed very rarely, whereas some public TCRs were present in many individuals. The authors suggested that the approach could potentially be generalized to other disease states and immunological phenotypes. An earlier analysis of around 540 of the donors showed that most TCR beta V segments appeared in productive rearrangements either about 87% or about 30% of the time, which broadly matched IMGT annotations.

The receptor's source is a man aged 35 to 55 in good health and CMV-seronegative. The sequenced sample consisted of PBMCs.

In nucleotide form, the sequence is TGTGCCAGCAGTGAGAGAAACTATGGCTACACCTTC. Protein translation: CASSERNYGYTF. The chain uses TRBV6-1 and TRBJ1-2; the D gene cannot be resolved reliably. From cysteine to phenylalanine, the CDR3 is 12 amino acids long. The sequence is cut down to CDR3 DNA, 36 bases in frame from base 1. CDR1 and CDR2 were assigned from the germline V gene as MNHNS and SASEGT. V drops 3 bases and J drops 2 bases, leaving 4 bases in between.